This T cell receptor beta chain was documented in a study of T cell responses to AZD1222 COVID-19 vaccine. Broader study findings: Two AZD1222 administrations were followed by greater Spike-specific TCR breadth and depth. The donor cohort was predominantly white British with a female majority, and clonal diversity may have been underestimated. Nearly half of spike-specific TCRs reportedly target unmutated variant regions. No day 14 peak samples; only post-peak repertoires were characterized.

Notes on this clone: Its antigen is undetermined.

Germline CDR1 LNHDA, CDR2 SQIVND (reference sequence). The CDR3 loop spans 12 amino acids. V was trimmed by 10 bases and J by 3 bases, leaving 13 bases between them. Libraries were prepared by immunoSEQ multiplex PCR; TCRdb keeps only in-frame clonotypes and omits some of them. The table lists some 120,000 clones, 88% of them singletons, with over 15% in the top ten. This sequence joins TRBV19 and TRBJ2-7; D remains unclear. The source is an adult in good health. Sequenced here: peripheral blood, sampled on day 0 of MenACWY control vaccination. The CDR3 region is CATAAVNYEQYF. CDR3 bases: TGTGCCACCGCGGCGGTAAACTACGAGCAGTACTTC.